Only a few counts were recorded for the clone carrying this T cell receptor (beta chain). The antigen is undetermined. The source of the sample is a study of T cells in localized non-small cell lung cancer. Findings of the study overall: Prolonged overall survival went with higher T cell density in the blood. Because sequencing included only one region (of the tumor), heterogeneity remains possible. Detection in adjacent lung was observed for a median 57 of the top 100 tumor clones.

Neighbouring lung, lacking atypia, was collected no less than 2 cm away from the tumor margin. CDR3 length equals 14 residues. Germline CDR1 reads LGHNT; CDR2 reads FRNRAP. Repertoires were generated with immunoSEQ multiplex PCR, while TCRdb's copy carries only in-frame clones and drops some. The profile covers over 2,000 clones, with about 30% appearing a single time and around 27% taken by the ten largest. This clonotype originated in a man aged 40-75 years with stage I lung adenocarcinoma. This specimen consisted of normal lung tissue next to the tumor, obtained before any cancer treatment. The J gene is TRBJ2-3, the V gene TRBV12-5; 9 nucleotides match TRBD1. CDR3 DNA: TGTGCCGGGGGGACAGGGAGTAGCACAGATACGCAGTATTTT. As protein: CAGGTGSSTDTQYF. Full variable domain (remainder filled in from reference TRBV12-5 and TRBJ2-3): DARVTQTPRHKVTEMGQEVTMRCQPILGHNTVFWYRQTMMQGLELLAYFRNRAPLDDSGMPKDRFSAEMPDATLATLKIQPSEPRDSAVYFCAGGTGSSTDTQYFGPGTRLTVL.